These 19 T cell receptor beta chains were all obtained from the same sample, sequenced in a study of radiation and T cells in renal cell carcinoma. The protocol was immunoSEQ multiplex PCR, while the TCRdb copy is restricted to in-frame clones and leaves out a portion. In the table there are about 130,000 clones, over 75% of which are singletons. Time point specified: blood 2 weeks post-SBRT. The sample's treatment: 15 Gy SBRT to primary tumor, nephrectomy 4 weeks later. Sequencing used blood, obtained from a patient whose treatment included radiotherapy and nephrectomy. The receptors shown here come from a woman aged 55-70 years with renal cell carcinoma.

The table lists this clone with a count of one. The gene calls are TRBV4-1 and TRBJ1-1, with 7 bases identical to TRBD1. This CDR3 contains 20 residues. V shed 6 bases and J 2 bases; nucleotides not matched to a gene: 24. Germline V gives CDR1 MGHRA, CDR2 YSYEKL. CDR3 sequence reads: CASRPLRDKDRWEGNTEAFF. CDR3 nucleotide sequence: TGCGCCAGCAGGCCGCTAAGGGATAAGGACAGGTGGGAGGGAAACACTGAAGCTTTCTTT.

This chain links TRBV6-1 with TRBJ1-5; D gene unclear. V gave up 6 bases and J gave up 7 bases, with 7 bases separating them. CDR3 length: 11 amino acids. From germline, CDR1 is MNHNS and CDR2 SASEGT. DNA of the CDR3: TGTGCCAGCAGCCACGACCAGCCCCAGCATTTT. Protein: CASSHDQPQHF.

The chain is built from TRBV19 and TRBJ1-2, with D unresolved. Deletions cut 3 bases from V and 8 bases from J, with 16 bases between. The CDR3 extends over 14 amino acids. Germline CDR1 is LNHDA and CDR2 is SQIVND (reference sequence). The CDR3 DNA follows: TGTGCCAGTAGTATTACCGGGATTGGAGGCGGCTACACCTTC. It encodes CASSITGIGGGYTF.

The V gene is TRBV19, the J gene TRBJ2-5; D gene unclear. Germline V gene data show CDR1 as LNHDA and CDR2 as SQIVND (reference sequence). The CDR3 sequence is 14 residues long. V lost 5 bases and J 2 bases, leaving 12 bases between the germline ends. CDR3 DNA: TGTGCCAGTAGTGTAGGGTCCCATCAAGAGACCCAGTACTTC. Protein: CASSVGSHQETQYF.

V and J are TRBV9 and TRBJ2-7; TRBD2 agrees at 12 bases. The CDR3 has 15 residues. J lost 6 bases, V lost 0 bases, and 4 bases had no gene match. Germline CDR1 SGDLS, CDR2 YYNGEE. Written as DNA, the CDR3 is TGTGCCAGCAGCGTAGGCCTAGCGGGGGGGCTCGAGCAGTACTTC. Translated, it gives CASSVGLAGGLEQYF.

This clone was counted only a few times. The chain has TRBV29-1 and TRBJ2-4; D possibly matches TRBD1 or TRBD2 (5 bases each). CDR1 and CDR2 from the germline V gene are SQVTM and ANQGSEA. This CDR3 is built from 14 residues. Trimming left V 7 bases short and J 4 bases short, with 17 bases between. Here the CDR3 DNA reads TGCAGCGCCCTTTTCCGGGACGGGAAAAACATTCAGTACTTC. Protein product: CSALFRDGKNIQYF. Using reference TRBV29-1 and TRBJ2-4 for the parts outside the CDR3, the full variable domain is SAVISQKPSRDICQRGTSLTIQCQVDSQVTMMFWYRQQPGQSLTLIATANQGSEATYESGFVIDKFPISRPNLTFSTLTVSNMSPEDSSIYLCSALFRDGKNIQYFGAGTRLSVL.

The V and J genes are TRBV18 and TRBJ2-7, with TRBD2 matching over 11 bases. Germline trimming cut 3 bases from V and 2 bases from J; bases unmatched to any gene: 3. This CDR3 has 15 amino acids. Per the germline V gene, CDR1 is KGHSH and CDR2 is LQKENI. Here the CDR3 DNA reads TGTGCCAGCTCACCGACTAGCGGGGCGACCTACGAGCAGTACTTC. Translated: CASSPTSGATYEQYF.

This rearrangement joins TRBV30 to TRBJ2-1; either TRBD1 or TRBD2 may fit D (7 bases each). The CDR3 has 13 amino acids. V lost 4 bases, J lost 7 bases, and 14 bases lay in between. The germline CDR1 and CDR2 sequences are GTSNPN and SVGIG (reference sequence). CDR3 protein: CAWTRGRGNEQFF. The CDR3 DNA follows: TGTGCCTGGACCAGGGGGAGGGGGAATGAGCAGTTCTTC.

For the CDR3, the DNA is TGTGCCAGCGGGACAGGGGTCGTCTCCTATAATTCACCCCTCCACTTT. Its translation: CASGTGVVSYNSPLHF. The chain is built from TRBV5-4 and TRBJ1-6; TRBD1 matches 10 bases. From germline, CDR1 is SGHNT and CDR2 YYREEE (reference sequence). The CDR3 loop spans 16 amino acids. J lost 0 bases, V lost 7 bases, and 4 bases had no gene match.

This chain links TRBV4-3 with TRBJ1-5; 7 nucleotides align to TRBD1. This CDR3 has 16 amino acids. J lost 5 bases, V lost 3 bases, and 10 bases had no gene match. Germline V CDR1 and CDR2: LGHNA, YSLEER. CDR3 bases: TGCGCCAGCAGCCAGTCCGCATCAGGGGGGCATCAGCCCCAGCATTTT. This codes for CASSQSASGGHQPQHF.

This clone turned up a few times. V usage is TRBV5-1 and J usage is TRBJ1-1; D gene ambiguous. Germline V lookup: CDR1 SGHRS, CDR2 YFSETQ. The CDR3 loop spans 13 amino acids. V lost 4 bases to trimming and J lost 5 bases, with 12 bases between them. The CDR3 region is CASSRGSGTEAFF. CDR3 sequence (DNA): TGCGCCAGCAGCAGAGGGAGTGGGACTGAAGCTTTCTTT.

The CDR3 sequence: CASSGRRNTGELFF. CDR3 in DNA: TGTGCCAGCAGTGGGCGGCGAAACACCGGGGAGCTGTTTTTT. The chain has TRBV2 and TRBJ2-2; D is unclear. CDR1 and CDR2 (germline): SNHLY, FYNNEI. The V end lost 4 bases, the J end lost 2 bases, and 8 bases lay between the germline ends. The CDR3 covers 14 residues.

The gene calls are TRBV15 and TRBJ2-2; no reliable D call. V was cut by 0 bases and J by 7 bases, with 9 bases left in between. The CDR3 contains 14 residues. Germline V CDR1 and CDR2: LNHNV, YYDKDF (reference sequence). CDR3 bases: TGTGCCACCAGCAGAGATCCGGTGGTCGGGGAGCTGTTTTTT. As protein: CATSRDPVVGELFF.

The rearrangement links TRBV15 to TRBJ2-1; D not certain. In germline, CDR1 is LNHNV, CDR2 YYDKDF (reference sequence). The V gene lost 0 bases and the J gene lost 9 bases, with 9 bases spanning the gap. The CDR3 is made up of 13 amino acids. The CDR3 region is CATSRDSPGEQFF. CDR3 DNA sequence: TGTGCCACCAGCAGAGACTCACCGGGTGAGCAGTTCTTC.

This clone has only one observation. This chain joins TRBV11-2 and TRBJ1-5, with unresolved D. The length of the CDR3 is 15 residues. V lost 5 bases and J 1 base, leaving 12 bases between the germline ends. Germline V lookup: CDR1 SGHAT, CDR2 FQNNGV. The CDR3 nucleotides read TGTGCCAGCAGCCGAGACACGGGAAGCAATCAGCCCCAGCATTTT. It specifies CASSRDTGSNQPQHF.

This clone has a count of ten or more. The chain uses TRBV7-9 and TRBJ2-4; D is uncertain. Germline V gives CDR1 SEHNR, CDR2 FQNEAQ (reference sequence). This CDR3 is built from 16 residues. The V and J ends lost 2 bases and 3 bases respectively, with 14 bases between them. This chain's CDR3 is CASSLTSGDGKNIQYF. CDR3 nucleotide sequence: TGTGCCAGCAGCTTAACGTCTGGGGATGGCAAAAACATTCAGTACTTC.

The rearrangement joins TRBV28 to TRBJ2-2; D gene ambiguous. V dropped 3 bases and J dropped 7 bases, with 15 bases sitting between them. The CDR3 is 15 amino acids. Per germline, CDR1 MDHEN and CDR2 SYDVKM. CDR3 loop: CASSFISRGYGELFF. Written as DNA, the CDR3 is TGTGCCAGCAGTTTTATATCCCGAGGATACGGGGAGCTGTTTTTT.

The J gene is TRBJ2-7, the V gene TRBV11-1; 7 bases are a match to TRBD1. From germline, CDR1 is SGHAT and CDR2 FQDESV (reference sequence). Losses at the gene ends were 6 bases for V and 2 bases for J; bases not matched to a gene: 7. The CDR3 is made up of 14 amino acids. The CDR3 is CASSPDRFAYEQYF. The DNA for the CDR3 is TGTGCCAGCAGTCCGGACAGGTTTGCCTACGAGCAGTACTTC.

The J gene is TRBJ1-4, the V gene TRBV7-3, with no clear D. Germline-derived CDR1 and CDR2 are SGHTA and FQGTGA. The CDR3 sequence is 12 residues long. The V and J ends lost 2 bases and 6 bases respectively, with 4 bases between them. The CDR3 coding sequence is TGTGCCAGCAGCTTACATGATGAAAAACTGTTTTTT. Its translation is CASSLHDEKLFF.